The present T cell receptor beta chain was sequenced within a study of cytomegalovirus exposure and HLA in healthy donors. Findings and limits, study-wide: The authors later found HLA-associated TCR beta chains more clonally expanded than equally common others. In an earlier analysis, in approximately 570 donors, most V segments appeared productive either ~87% or ~30% of the time.

Regarding this clone: Antigen unknown.

The germline V and J ends were trimmed by 8 bases and 7 bases, with 14 bases remaining between them. Per germline, CDR1 KGHSH and CDR2 LQKENI. This CDR3 is built from 12 residues. This PCR relied on a set of 60 Vbeta primers and 13 Jbeta primers. This table comes from immunoSEQ multiplex PCR, and its TCRdb copy is limited to in-frame clones, with some not included. The sample data list roughly 57,000 clones. The sequenced sample consisted of PBMCs. This chain uses TRBV18 with TRBJ1-2; D unclear. This TCR came from a man between 18 and 35 years old in good health and CMV-seropositive. This CDR3 is CASLGRVGGYTF. CDR3 DNA: TGTGCCAGCCTTGGGAGGGTCGGTGGCTACACCTTC.